The present T cell receptor (beta chain) was sequenced within a study of cytomegalovirus exposure and HLA in healthy donors (dated by TCRdb to between 2016 and 2019). Study-level background: According to an earlier analysis of several hundred of the donors, about 179 million T cells yielded 120 million or so unique TCR beta sequences and 276 Gb of sequence data. An early release that covered about 600 HLA-typed donors contained approximately 300 gigabases of sequencing data and 65 million to 100 million unique TCR sequences. The genetic ancestry cluster associated with self-reported Caucasian donors included over 80% of the 300 to 400 genotyped donors. The study aimed to test whether signatures of past pathogen exposure could be identified by cataloging public T cell receptors. Using immunosequencing, the study profiled T cell repertoires from around 680 subjects and related those repertoires to cytomegalovirus serostatus. In addition to the first cohort of around 670 subjects, a separate validation cohort of about 120 different subjects was used. The study combined high-throughput TCR immunosequencing, statistical association of individual TCRs with disease status, and machine learning to predict cytomegalovirus infection status. A later analysis re-analyzed previously published TCR beta repertoires from 650 to 800 donors and added high-resolution HLA genotyping to study TCR occurrence patterns. The later analysis used no new phenotypic data to find candidate immune exposures, relying instead on TCR beta sequences and their occurrence across donors. To decide whether each TCR beta V gene segment behaved as functional or pseudogenic, an earlier analysis of nearly 600 of the donors relied on high-throughput TCR beta sequencing. Alongside the repertoire data, information on donor age, sex, ethnicity and CMV serostatus was compiled. Genome-wide SNP genotypes for about 65% of the 666 donors were used in a later genetic analysis, which treated that subset as a discovery cohort. All discovery cohort repertoires had been generated on a single sequencing platform. Class I and class II HLA loci were covered by the typing at four-digit resolution. The number of donors typed differed by locus, with roughly 629-640 for A, B, C, DRB1 and DQB1, 522 for DQA1, over 600 for DPA1, and roughly 450 for DPB1. Several DR-DQ haplotypes were treated as single units for association and clustering because of strong linkage in the cohort. Among 300 to 450 genotyped donors of the cohort, an average of approximately 250,000 unique TCR beta nucleotide sequences were sequenced per donor, around 20% of them non-productive. General findings and caveats noted by the study authors: According to the authors, the approach could potentially be generalized to other disease states and immunological phenotypes. The study listed 164 TCR beta chains as associated with cytomegalovirus. The 87-base-pair reads could not distinguish some IMGT-functional V segments, including TRBV6-2 and TRBV6-3, so those segments were excluded. CMV serostatus was the only immune exposure information available for the cohort. A cluster of highly shared sequence variants was judged likely to be a technical artifact of the sequencing pipeline. According to a later analysis, TCR association rates differed among HLA loci, with DRB1 alleles showing the most associated TCRs and HLA-C alleles showing the fewest. In an earlier analysis of about 540 of the donors, most TCR beta V segments were observed in productive rearrangements about 90% or about 30% of the time, broadly matching IMGT annotations. In this cohort, only TCR beta chains were sequenced, and detectable features were limited by the absence of alpha or paired-chain data. Correlated functional status among segregating V segments might be attributable to linkage disequilibrium, but an unknown experimental factor could not be ruled out. When HLA alleles, especially DR and DQ, strongly co-occurred, attributing TCR associations to individual alleles was difficult. The earlier analysis of about 600 of the donors excluded some 15 rarely observed V segments, including chromosome 9 orphons, because counts were too low. Presence/absence analyses assumed roughly uniform sequencing depth across donors, an assumption that may not hold. Several of the top co-occurrence clusters appeared to be linked to parvovirus B19, influenza, CMV and Epstein-Barr virus, according to a later analysis. Compared with the approximately 670-donor mean, donors in an Asian-associated ancestry cluster had fewer N-insertions in productive TCRs, according to a later genetic analysis. A few of the identified cytomegalovirus-associated TCR beta chains were confirmed in vitro to be specific for cytomegalovirus antigens. A later analysis found that HLA-associated TCR beta chains were more clonally expanded and had lower generation probabilities than equally common non-associated chains. V-gene and J-gene trimming of TCR beta chains was associated with a missense DCLRE1C variant in a later genetic analysis, and the association was replicated in an independent cohort. Specific HLA alleles were associated with about 17,000 TCR beta sequences at a false discovery rate of 0.05 in a later analysis. Because some donors lacked HLA typing at each locus, the association tests relied only on the typed subset. Most TCR sequences were observed very rarely across donors, whereas some public TCRs were present in many individuals. The classifier was reported to diagnose cytomegalovirus status with high specificity and sensitivity in both the original and validation cohorts. In a later analysis, most CMV-associated TCR beta chains were found to appear HLA-restricted, with HLA associations seemingly driven largely by CMV exposure. A further reported finding was that TCR beta sequences accurately predicted the HLA-A and HLA-B alleles for most subjects in the first cohort.

Library prep was done by the immunoSEQ multiplex PCR assay. For the multiplex PCR, a mixture combining 60 forward primers for TCR Vbeta segments and 13 reverse primers for TCR Jbeta segments was used. The CDR3 region of rearranged TCR beta genes was amplified from genomic DNA by a multiplex PCR assay. Amplified TCR beta libraries were sequenced as 87-base-pair reads on the Illumina HiSeq System. In the authors' own workflow: A later analysis counted tens of millions of unique TCR beta chains across the 666 repertoires, and approximately 11 million of these chains were shared by at least two donors. A nearest-neighbor algorithm error-corrected the raw reads and collapsed the reads into unique sequences, merging closely related sequences to remove PCR and sequencing errors. To assign V, D and J gene segments, CDR3 sequences were aligned to IMGT reference sequences. For a sequence to be retained, a match of at least six nucleotides to both a V gene segment and a J gene segment was required. Rearrangements were called productive when the CDR3 lacked stop codons and stayed in frame with V and J; all others were non-productive. Following IMGT convention, CDR3 was defined as the stretch from the second conserved V-encoded cysteine up to the conserved J-encoded phenylalanine. The earlier analysis of 550 to 650 of the donors excluded any sequence lacking an unambiguous match to a single V gene segment. In an earlier analysis of roughly 600 of the donors, a V segment was called functional when productive rearrangements were above 56.7%, and segregating when the standard deviation between donors exceeded 5%. A statistical classification framework was built to diagnose cytomegalovirus status from the catalog of TCR beta chain sequences. In a later analysis, V and J genes were assigned by comparing TCR nucleotide sequences against IMGT/GENE-DB human TR gene sequences. Using the TCRdist pipeline, a later analysis assigned CDR3 sequences along with most-parsimonious VDJ recombination scenarios. A later analysis defined each TCR beta chain by its CDR3 amino acid sequence plus V-gene family, and excluded reads lacking a unique V-gene family. In a later analysis, approximately 590 highly shared, low-generation-probability nucleotide sequences were removed to address suspected cross-contamination and a sequencing artifact. In a later analysis, a clonal expansion index for each public chain was calculated from normalized within-repertoire ranks of inferred template counts. A later analysis computed generation probabilities with a VDJ recombination model fitted to out-of-frame rearrangements, and checked the results against IGoR. In a later analysis, TCR-TCR, TCR-HLA and TCR-CMV co-occurrence was scored with hypergeometric tests, and a repertoire-size bias correction was applied to TCR pairs. In a later analysis, false discovery rates were estimated by permuting HLA or CMV assignments 20 times. A later analysis grouped co-occurring TCRs with DBSCAN, adding TCRdist sequence similarity when clustering within HLA-allele-positive subsets. Co-occurrence clustering excluded repertoires with fewer than 30,000 or more than 120,000 public chains, plus five with anomalous nucleotide sharing. The source is immuneACCESS, and TCRdb retained only in-frame sequences with V and J called. Part of the clones is not carried over; for the studies checked, unresolved V genes explain less than half of this, and the remainder is unexplained. Clone size and V and J calls were adopted from that table, with D and trimming inferred from the DNA. Across this sample there are roughly 150,000 clones, with over 75% seen only once. The ten largest clones represent approximately 2.4% of the sample.

In total, roughly 670 healthy bone marrow donors made up the cohort. Cohort members were all nominally healthy when sampled, although unrecorded immune exposures were likely present. The donor tested CMV seronegative and was one of the 352 seronegative cohort members. Every donor gave a peripheral blood sample, and the peripheral blood mononuclear cells from that sample were used for TCR beta sequencing. Genomic DNA was extracted from the blood cell samples with the Qiagen DNeasy Blood Extraction Kit. In the case of this clone: The antigen it recognizes is unknown. Qualities for individual bases were not recorded, and no much larger clone is one base off.

V and J lose 2 bases and 5 bases, and a span of 14 bases separates them. The CDR3 starts with the cysteine, ends with the phenylalanine, and has 15 residues. Of the read, only the CDR3 DNA is kept; its 45 bases are in frame from base 1. The germline V gene encodes CDR1 MNHEY and CDR2 SVGAGI. The source material was PBMCs. The origin of this receptor is a male donor in good health and CMV-seronegative. Rearrangement joined TRBV6-5 to TRBJ2-3; possibly the D gene is TRBD1, per 5 matching bases. This receptor has the CDR3 CASSYGASSGDTQYF. The nucleotide sequence reads as follows: TGTGCCAGCAGTTACGGGGCGTCCTCGGGAGATACGCAGTATTTT.